This T cell receptor beta chain was observed in a study of lymphopenia after photon versus proton radiotherapy. Sequenced by immunoSEQ multiplex PCR; TCRdb stores in-frame clones only, minus some. Among about 35,000 clones listed, 92% were seen once. Trimming took 8 bases from V and 10 from J, leaving 15 bases between them. This CDR3 has 13 amino acids. The germline V gene encodes CDR1 MGHRA and CDR2 YSYEKL. The rearrangement joins TRBV4-1 to TRBJ1-6; unclear D gene. The sample here was peripheral blood, taken from a patient treated with photon-based radiotherapy. The receptor was derived from a man aged 60 to 75 with cholangiocarcinoma. DNA of the CDR3: TGCGCCAGCGCACTGGGTTTGAACTCACCCCTCCACTTT. Translated, it gives CASALGLNSPLHF.